Listed below are T cell receptor beta chains from one sample, sequenced in a study of CD8 T cells in Susac syndrome. TCRdb fed the immunoSEQ multiplex PCR reads into MiXCR, producing one record per CDR3 protein. The sample records about 100,000 distinct CDR3 sequences, about 93% being singletons. The sequenced material came from CD8+ T cells from PBMCs. These receptors all come from a human donor in good health. CDR3s include the opening cysteine and the closing phenylalanine or tryptophan. Each record gives: V gene, D gene, clone size, J gene, CDR3 protein, CDR3 DNA. A D gene is named only where the DNA matches it firmly. Only part of the rows carry a size: once, few, many, or a class if the clone is expanded.

TRBV29-1,NA,NA,TRBJ2-1,CSVGEQFF,TGCAGCGTTGGTGAGCAGTTCTTC
TRBV6-2/TRBV6-3,NA,NA,TRBJ2-1,CASSRIGDEQFF,TGTGCCAGCAGTCGCATAGGGGATGAGCAGTTCTTC
TRBV12-5,NA,NA,TRBJ2-7,CASGWDLPFYEQYF,TGTGCTAGTGGCTGGGACCTTCCCTTCTACGAGCAGTACTTC
TRBV7-9,NA,NA,TRBJ1-2,CASILRGDINYGYTF,TGTGCCAGCATTCTTCGGGGGGATATTAACTATGGCTACACCTTC
TRBV29-1,TRBD1,once,TRBJ2-1,CSVEDLGTGLYNEQFF,TGCAGCGTTGAAGATCTCGGGACAGGACTCTACAATGAGCAGTTCTTC
TRBV4-1,NA,NA,TRBJ2-7,CASSQDQAGDYEQYF,TGCGCCAGCAGCCAAGATCAGGCAGGGGACTACGAGCAGTACTTC
TRBV19,NA,once,TRBJ2-1,CASTRTGLNYNEQFF,TGTGCCAGTACTAGAACAGGACTCAACTACAATGAGCAGTTCTTC
TRBV12-3/TRBV12-4,NA,NA,TRBJ2-2,CASIGGGIYGELFF,TGTGCCAGCATAGGGGGGGGGATATATGGGGAGCTGTTTTTT
TRBV24-1,NA,NA,TRBJ2-2,CATSDVTGELFF,TGTGCCACCAGTGACGTGACCGGGGAGCTGTTTTTT
TRBV15,NA,NA,TRBJ1-4,CATSRDMQSNEKLFF,TGTGCCACCAGCAGAGACATGCAGTCTAATGAAAAACTGTTTTTT
TRBV7-8,NA,once,TRBJ1-5,CASSLEVGNQPQHF,TGTGCCAGCAGCTTAGAAGTGGGCAATCAGCCCCAGCATTTT
TRBV11-2,NA,NA,TRBJ2-3,CASLLAGASTDTQYF,TGTGCCAGTCTTTTGGCCGGGGCTAGCACAGATACGCAGTATTTT
TRBV23-1,NA,NA,TRBJ1-1,CASSLTEGVMNTEAFF,TGCGCCAGCAGTCTGACCGAGGGGGTCATGAACACTGAAGCTTTCTTT
TRBV3-1,TRBD1,NA,TRBJ2-7,CASSQPGQGLYEQYF,TGTGCCAGCAGCCAGCCGGGACAGGGGCTCTACGAGCAGTACTTC
TRBV6-5,NA,NA,TRBJ1-6,CASSLRTDFDSPLHF,TGTGCCAGCAGCCTACGGACAGACTTCGATTCACCCCTCCACTTT
TRBV6-5,NA,once,TRBJ2-5,CASSYSPGEETQYF,TGTGCCAGCAGTTACTCTCCAGGGGAAGAGACCCAGTACTTC
TRBV7-9,TRBD2,NA,TRBJ2-3,CASSSPTSPSTDTQYF,TGTGCCAGCAGCTCACCGACTAGCCCTAGCACAGATACGCAGTATTTT
TRBV15,NA,NA,TRBJ2-7,CATSRVPGDEPYEQYF,TGTGCCACCAGCAGAGTGCCGGGAGATGAGCCTTACGAGCAGTACTTC
TRBV2,NA,NA,TRBJ1-5,CASMASSRGSNQPQHF,TGTGCCAGCATGGCCAGCTCCCGTGGGAGCAATCAGCCCCAGCATTTT
TRBV6-1,NA,once,TRBJ2-1,CASASGRSYNEQFF,TGTGCCAGCGCCAGCGGGCGCTCCTACAATGAGCAGTTCTTC
TRBV5-1,NA,NA,TRBJ2-5,CASSFEEETQYF,TGCGCCAGCAGCTTTGAGGAGGAGACCCAGTACTTC
TRBV5-1,NA,NA,TRBJ2-7,CASRQDTYEQYF,TGCGCCAGCAGACAGGATACCTACGAGCAGTACTTC
TRBV12-3/TRBV12-4,NA,NA,TRBJ2-2,CATHTGELFF,TGTGCCACCCACACCGGGGAGCTGTTTTTT
TRBV2,NA,NA,TRBJ1-1,CASTGQGTTEAFF,TGTGCCAGCACAGGGCAGGGCACCACTGAAGCTTTCTTT
TRBV13,NA,NA,TRBJ2-1,CASSLHRDGYNEQFF,TGTGCCAGCAGCTTACACAGGGATGGGTACAATGAGCAGTTCTTC
TRBV20-1,NA,NA,TRBJ2-4,CSASPFFGVGAKNIQYF,TGCAGTGCTAGCCCTTTTTTTGGGGTGGGAGCCAAAAACATTCAGTACTTC
TRBV29-1,TRBD1,NA,TRBJ1-1,CSVDGWQGENTEAFF,TGCAGCGTTGACGGGTGGCAGGGGGAGAACACTGAAGCTTTCTTT
TRBV7-9,NA,NA,TRBJ1-6,CASSFGVNSPLHF,TGTGCCAGCAGCTTTGGAGTTAATTCACCCCTCCACTTT
TRBV6-1,TRBD2,NA,TRBJ2-3,CASSEDGAGVATDTQYF,TGTGCCAGCAGTGAAGACGGAGCGGGGGTTGCCACAGATACGCAGTATTTT
TRBV7-2,NA,once,TRBJ2-3,CASSGVTQYF,TGTGCCAGCAGCGGAGTTACGCAGTATTTT
TRBV2,TRBD1,NA,TRBJ1-1,CASSAWKGQTMNTEAFF,TGTGCCAGCAGTGCCTGGAAGGGACAGACCATGAACACTGAAGCTTTCTTT
TRBV25-1,TRBD1,NA,TRBJ1-1,CASRRGVNTEAFF,TGTGCCAGCCGCAGGGGGGTGAACACTGAAGCTTTCTTT
TRBV3-1,NA,NA,TRBJ2-3,CAIRYADTQYF,TGTGCCATCAGGTACGCAGATACGCAGTATTTT
TRBV12-3/TRBV12-4,NA,NA,TRBJ1-2,CASSLVAGASRGYTF,TGTGCCAGCAGTTTAGTCGCGGGGGCGTCTAGGGGCTACACCTTC
TRBV27,NA,NA,TRBJ1-1,CASRPRPGAGAFF,TGTGCCAGCAGACCCCGTCCGGGAGCCGGGGCTTTCTTT
TRBV6-1,NA,NA,TRBJ2-1,CASMGRGHSTNEQFF,TGTGCCAGCATGGGGCGGGGACATTCCACAAATGAGCAGTTCTTC
TRBV18,TRBD1,NA,TRBJ2-7,CASSPSGQGNYEQYF,TGTGCCAGCTCACCATCGGGACAGGGAAACTACGAGCAGTACTTC
TRBV5-1,NA,NA,TRBJ1-1,CASSLRGAQNTEAFF,TGCGCCAGCAGCTTGAGGGGGGCCCAGAACACTGAAGCTTTCTTT
TRBV7-6,NA,NA,TRBJ1-5,CASSLNTNQPQHF,TGTGCCAGCAGCTTAAACACAAATCAGCCCCAGCATTTT
TRBV5-6,TRBD2,once,TRBJ2-1,CASSLASGGWDEQFF,TGTGCCAGCAGCTTGGCTAGCGGGGGCTGGGATGAGCAGTTCTTC
TRBV19,TRBD2,NA,TRBJ2-7,CASSWTSGDYEQYF,TGTGCCAGTAGCTGGACTAGCGGGGATTACGAGCAGTACTTC
TRBV27,TRBD2,NA,TRBJ2-1,CASYKDPQTSGLNEQFF,TGTGCCAGCTATAAGGATCCTCAAACTAGCGGGCTCAATGAGCAGTTCTTC
TRBV15,NA,NA,TRBJ2-5,CATSRREEGIQETQYF,TGTGCCACCAGCAGACGAGAGGAGGGGATCCAAGAGACCCAGTACTTC
TRBV28,TRBD1,NA,TRBJ1-2,CASSPPWDSGRNYGYTF,TGTGCCAGCAGTCCCCCATGGGACAGTGGACGTAACTATGGCTACACCTTC